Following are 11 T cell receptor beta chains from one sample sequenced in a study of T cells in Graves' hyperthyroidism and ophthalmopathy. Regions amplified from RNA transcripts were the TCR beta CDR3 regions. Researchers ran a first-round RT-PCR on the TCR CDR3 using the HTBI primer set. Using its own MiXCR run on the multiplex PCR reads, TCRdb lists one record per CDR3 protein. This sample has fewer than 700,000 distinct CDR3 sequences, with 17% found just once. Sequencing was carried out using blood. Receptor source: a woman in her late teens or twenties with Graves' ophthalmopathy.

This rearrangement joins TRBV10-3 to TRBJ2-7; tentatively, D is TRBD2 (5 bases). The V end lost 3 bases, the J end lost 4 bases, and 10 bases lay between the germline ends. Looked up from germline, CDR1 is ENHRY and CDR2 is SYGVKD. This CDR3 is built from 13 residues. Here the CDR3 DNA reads TGTGCCATCAGTGAAACGGGAAGGTACGAGCAGTACTTC. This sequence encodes CAISETGRYEQYF.

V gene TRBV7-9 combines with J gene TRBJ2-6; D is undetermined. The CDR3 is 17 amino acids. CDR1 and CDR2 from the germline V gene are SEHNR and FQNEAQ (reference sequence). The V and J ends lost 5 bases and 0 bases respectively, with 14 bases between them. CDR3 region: CASSQVFRGSGANVLTF. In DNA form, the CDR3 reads TGTGCCAGCAGCCAAGTGTTTCGAGGCTCTGGGGCCAACGTCCTGACTTTC.

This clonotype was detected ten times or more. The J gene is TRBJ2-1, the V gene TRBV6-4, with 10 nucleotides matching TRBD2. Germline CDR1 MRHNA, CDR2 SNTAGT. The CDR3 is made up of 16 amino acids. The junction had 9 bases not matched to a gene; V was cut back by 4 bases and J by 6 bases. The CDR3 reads CASSVQSGRVANEQFF. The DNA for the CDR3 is TGTGCCAGCAGTGTTCAAAGCGGGAGGGTAGCCAATGAGCAGTTCTTC.

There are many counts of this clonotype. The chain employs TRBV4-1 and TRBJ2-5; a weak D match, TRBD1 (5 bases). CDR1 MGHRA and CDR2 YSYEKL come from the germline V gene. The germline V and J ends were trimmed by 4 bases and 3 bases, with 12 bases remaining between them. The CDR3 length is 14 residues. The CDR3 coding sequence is TGCGCCAGCAGCCCACCGATGACAGAAGAGACCCAGTACTTC. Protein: CASSPPMTEETQYF.

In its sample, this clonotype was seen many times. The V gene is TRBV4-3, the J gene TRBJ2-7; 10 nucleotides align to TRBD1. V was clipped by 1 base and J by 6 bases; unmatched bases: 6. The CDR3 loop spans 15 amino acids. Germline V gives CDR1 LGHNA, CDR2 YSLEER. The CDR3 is CASSQGRDRGSEQYF. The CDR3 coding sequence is TGCGCCAGCAGCCAAGGCCGGGACAGGGGATCCGAGCAGTACTTC.

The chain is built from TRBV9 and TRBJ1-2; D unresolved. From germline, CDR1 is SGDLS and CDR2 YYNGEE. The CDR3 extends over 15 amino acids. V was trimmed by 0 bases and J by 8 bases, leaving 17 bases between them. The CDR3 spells CASSVETSAWGGYTF. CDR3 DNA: TGTGCCAGCAGCGTAGAGACTTCGGCCTGGGGAGGCTACACCTTC.

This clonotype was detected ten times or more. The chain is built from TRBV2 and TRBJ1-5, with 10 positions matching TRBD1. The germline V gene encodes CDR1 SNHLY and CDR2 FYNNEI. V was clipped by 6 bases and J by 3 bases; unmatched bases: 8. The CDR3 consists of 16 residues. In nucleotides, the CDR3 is TGTGCCAGCAGGAGAAGACAGGGGGCAGTCAATCAGCCCCAGCATTTT. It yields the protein CASRRRQGAVNQPQHF. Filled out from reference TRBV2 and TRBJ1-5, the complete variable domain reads EPEVTQTPSHQVTQMGQEVILRCVPISNHLYFYWYRQILGQKVEFLVSFYNNEISEKSEIFDDQFSVERPDGSNFTLKIRSTKLEDSAMYFCASRRRQGAVNQPQHFGDGTRLSIL.

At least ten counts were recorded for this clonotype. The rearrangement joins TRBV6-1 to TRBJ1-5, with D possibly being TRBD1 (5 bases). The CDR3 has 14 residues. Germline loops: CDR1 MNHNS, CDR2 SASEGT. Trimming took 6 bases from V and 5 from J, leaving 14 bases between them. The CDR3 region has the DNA TGTGCCAGCAGCCCGGTCAGGGATGATCAGCCCCAGCATTTT. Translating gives CASSPVRDDQPQHF.

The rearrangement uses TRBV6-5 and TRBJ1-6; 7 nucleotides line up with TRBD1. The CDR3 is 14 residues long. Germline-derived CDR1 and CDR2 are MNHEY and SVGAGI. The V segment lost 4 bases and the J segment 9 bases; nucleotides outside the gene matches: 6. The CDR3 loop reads CASSLTGSSSPLHF. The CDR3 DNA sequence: TGTGCCAGCAGTTTGACAGGGAGCAGTTCACCCCTCCACTTT.

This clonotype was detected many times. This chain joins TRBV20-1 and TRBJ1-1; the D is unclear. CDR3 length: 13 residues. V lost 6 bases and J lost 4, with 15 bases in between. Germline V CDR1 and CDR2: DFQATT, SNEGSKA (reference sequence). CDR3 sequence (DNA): TGCAGTGCGCCGGTCCTCCCGGGCACTGAAGCTTTCTTT. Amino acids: CSAPVLPGTEAFF.

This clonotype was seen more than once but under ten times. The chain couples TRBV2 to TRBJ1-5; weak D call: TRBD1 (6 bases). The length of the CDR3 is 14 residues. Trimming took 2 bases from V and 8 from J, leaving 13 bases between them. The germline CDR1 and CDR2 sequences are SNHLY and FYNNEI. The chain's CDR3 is CASSETTGRKPQHF. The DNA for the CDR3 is TGTGCCAGCAGTGAAACAACAGGGAGGAAGCCCCAGCATTTT. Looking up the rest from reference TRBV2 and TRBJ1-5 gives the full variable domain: EPEVTQTPSHQVTQMGQEVILRCVPISNHLYFYWYRQILGQKVEFLVSFYNNEISEKSEIFDDQFSVERPDGSNFTLKIRSTKLEDSAMYFCASSETTGRKPQHFGDGTRLSIL.